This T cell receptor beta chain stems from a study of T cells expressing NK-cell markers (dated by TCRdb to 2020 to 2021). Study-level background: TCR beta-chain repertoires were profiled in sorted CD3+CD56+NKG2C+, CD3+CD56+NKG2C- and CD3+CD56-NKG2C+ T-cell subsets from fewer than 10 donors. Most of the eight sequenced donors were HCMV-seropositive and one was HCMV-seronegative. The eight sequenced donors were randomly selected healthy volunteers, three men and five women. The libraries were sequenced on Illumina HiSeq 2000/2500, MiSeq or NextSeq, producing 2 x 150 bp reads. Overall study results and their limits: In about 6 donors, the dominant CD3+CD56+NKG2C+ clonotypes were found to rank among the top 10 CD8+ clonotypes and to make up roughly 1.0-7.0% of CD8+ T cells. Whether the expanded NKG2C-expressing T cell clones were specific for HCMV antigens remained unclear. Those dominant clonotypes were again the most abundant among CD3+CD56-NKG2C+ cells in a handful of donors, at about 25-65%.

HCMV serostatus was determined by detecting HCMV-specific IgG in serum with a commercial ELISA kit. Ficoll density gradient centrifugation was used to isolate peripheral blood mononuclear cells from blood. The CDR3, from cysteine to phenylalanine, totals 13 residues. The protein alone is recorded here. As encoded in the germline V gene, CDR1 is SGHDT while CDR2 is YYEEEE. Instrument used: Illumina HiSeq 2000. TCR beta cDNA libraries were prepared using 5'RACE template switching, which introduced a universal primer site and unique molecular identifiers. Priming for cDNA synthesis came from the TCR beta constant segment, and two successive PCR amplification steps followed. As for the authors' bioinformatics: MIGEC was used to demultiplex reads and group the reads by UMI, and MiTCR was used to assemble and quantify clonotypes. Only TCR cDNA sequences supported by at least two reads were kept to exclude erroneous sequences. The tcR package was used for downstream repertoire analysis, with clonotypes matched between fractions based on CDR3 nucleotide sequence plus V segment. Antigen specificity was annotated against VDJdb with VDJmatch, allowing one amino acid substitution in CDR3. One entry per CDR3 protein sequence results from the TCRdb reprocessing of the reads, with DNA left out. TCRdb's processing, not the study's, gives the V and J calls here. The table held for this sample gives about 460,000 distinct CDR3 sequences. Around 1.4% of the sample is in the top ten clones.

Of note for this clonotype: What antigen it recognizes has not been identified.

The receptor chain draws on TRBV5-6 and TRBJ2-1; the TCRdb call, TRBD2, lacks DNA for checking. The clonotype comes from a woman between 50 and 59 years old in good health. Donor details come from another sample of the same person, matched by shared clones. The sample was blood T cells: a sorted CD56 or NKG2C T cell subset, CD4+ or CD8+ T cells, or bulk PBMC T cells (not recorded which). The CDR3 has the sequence CASSPAGLNEQFF. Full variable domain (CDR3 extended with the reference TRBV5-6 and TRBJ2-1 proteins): DAGVTQSPTHLIKTRGQQVTLRCSPKSGHDTVSWYQQALGQGPQFIFQYYEEEERQRGNFPDRFSGHQFPNYSSELNVNALLLGDSALYLCASSPAGLNEQFFGPGTRLTVL.